Below, one TCR beta chain is given with its context. Its antigen is unknown. This entry belongs to a study of T cells in Graves' hyperthyroidism and ophthalmopathy. About the research overall: Blood was drawn when the patient was first diagnosed and still untreated.

The PBMCs had their origin in approximately 10 ml of fresh peripheral blood. It was RNA transcripts that yielded the amplified TCR beta CDR3 regions. Initially, a first-round RT-PCR of the TCR CDR3 employed the HTBI primer set. MiXCR was run by TCRdb on the multiplex PCR reads, yielding one entry per CDR3 protein. There are roughly 400,000 distinct CDR3 sequences in the sample; about an eighth occur only once, and around 28% lies in the top ten. Findings and caveats of the study: Most clonotypes expanded in the thyroid (above 0.001) were also present in blood.

The CDR3 is made up of 16 amino acids. Germline V lookup: CDR1 SGHTS, CDR2 YDEGEE. Trimming cost V 0 bases and J 3 bases, with 15 bases left between them. The receptor comes from a man aged 50-59 years with Graves' ophthalmopathy. The material sequenced was blood. This sequence joins TRBV5-8 and TRBJ1-1; D is possibly TRBD1 (6 bases). Here the CDR3 DNA reads TGTGCCAGCAGCTTGGGGGGGCCGCGTGGGGACACTGAAGCTTTCTTT. Translated: CASSLGGPRGDTEAFF. Complete variable domain (other parts from reference TRBV5-8 and TRBJ1-1): EAGVTQSPTHLIKTRGQQATLRCSPISGHTSVYWYQQALGLGLQFLLWYDEGEERNRGNFPPRFSGRQFPNYSSELNVNALELEDSALYLCASSLGGPRGDTEAFFGQGTRLTVV.